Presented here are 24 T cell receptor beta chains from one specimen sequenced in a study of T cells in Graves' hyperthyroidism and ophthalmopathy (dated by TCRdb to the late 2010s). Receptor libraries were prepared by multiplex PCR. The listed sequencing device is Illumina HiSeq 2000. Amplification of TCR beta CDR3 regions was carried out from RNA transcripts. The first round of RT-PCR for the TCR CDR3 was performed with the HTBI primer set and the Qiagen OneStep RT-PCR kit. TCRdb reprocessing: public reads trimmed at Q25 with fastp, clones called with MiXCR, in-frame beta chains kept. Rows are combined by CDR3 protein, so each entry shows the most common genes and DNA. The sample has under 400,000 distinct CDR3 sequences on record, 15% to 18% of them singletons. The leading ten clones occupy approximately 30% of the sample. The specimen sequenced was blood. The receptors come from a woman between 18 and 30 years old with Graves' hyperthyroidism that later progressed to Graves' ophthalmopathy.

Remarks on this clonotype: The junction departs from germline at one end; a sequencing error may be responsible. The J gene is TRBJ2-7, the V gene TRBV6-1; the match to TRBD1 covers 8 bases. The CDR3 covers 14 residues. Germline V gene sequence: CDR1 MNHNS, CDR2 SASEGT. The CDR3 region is CAGRGQAQSYEQYF. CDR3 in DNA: TGTGCCGGCAGGGGACAGGCCCAGAGCTACGAGCAGTACTTC.

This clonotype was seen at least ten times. CDR3 amino acids: CASSSSTGSYEQYF. For the CDR3, the DNA is TGCGCCAGCAGCTCTTCGACAGGGAGCTACGAGCAGTACTTC. The V gene is TRBV5-1, the J gene TRBJ2-7; the match to TRBD1 covers 7 bases. CDR3 size: 14 residues. The ends lost 3 bases at V and 3 bases at J; junction bases unmatched: 6. CDR1 and CDR2 (germline): SGHRS, YFSETQ. The whole variable domain, remainder taken from reference TRBV5-1 and TRBJ2-7, is KAGVTQTPRYLIKTRGQQVTLSCSPISGHRSVSWYQQTPGQGLQFLFEYFSETQRNKGNFPGRFSGRQFSNSRSEMNVSTLELGDSALYLCASSSSTGSYEQYFGPGTRLTVT.

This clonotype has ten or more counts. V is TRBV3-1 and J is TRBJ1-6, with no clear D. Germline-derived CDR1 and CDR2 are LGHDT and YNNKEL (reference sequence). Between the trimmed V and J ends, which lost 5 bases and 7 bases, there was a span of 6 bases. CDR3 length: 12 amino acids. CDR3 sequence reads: CASSSWNSPLHF. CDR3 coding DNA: TGTGCCAGCAGCTCTTGGAATTCACCCCTCCACTTT. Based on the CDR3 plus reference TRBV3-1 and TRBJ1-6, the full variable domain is DTAVSQTPKYLVTQMGNDKSIKCEQNLGHDTMYWYKQDSKKFLKIMFSYNNKELIINETVPNRFSPKSPDKAHLNLHINSLELGDSAVYFCASSSWNSPLHFGNGTRLTVT.

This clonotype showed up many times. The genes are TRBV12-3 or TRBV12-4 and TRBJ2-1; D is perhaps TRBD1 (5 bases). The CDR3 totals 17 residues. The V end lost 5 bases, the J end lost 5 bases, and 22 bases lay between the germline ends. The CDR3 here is CASSRGMTGREDNEQFF. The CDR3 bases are TGTGCCAGCAGTAGGGGAATGACTGGTCGCGAGGACAATGAGCAGTTCTTC.

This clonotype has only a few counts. In DNA, the CDR3 is TGTGCCAGCAGCGCGAGGGTTTCTAAAGAGACCCAGTACTTC. Its protein is CASSARVSKETQYF. The chain uses TRBV5-8 and TRBJ2-5; tentatively, D is TRBD2 (5 bases). Germline lookup yields CDR1 SGHTS and CDR2 YDEGEE. The CDR3 sequence is 14 residues long. The V end was cut by 4 bases, the J end by 3 bases, with 13 bases between.

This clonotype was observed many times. CDR3 in DNA: TGTGCCAGCTGTAGGGGAGGTAGAGGATATGGCTACACCTTC. It encodes CASCRGGRGYGYTF. The rearrangement uses TRBV2 and TRBJ1-2; the D gene is possibly TRBD1 (5 bases). CDR3 length: 14 amino acids. The V and J ends lost 8 bases and 5 bases respectively, with 18 bases between them. CDR1 is SNHLY, CDR2 FYNNEI, per germline.

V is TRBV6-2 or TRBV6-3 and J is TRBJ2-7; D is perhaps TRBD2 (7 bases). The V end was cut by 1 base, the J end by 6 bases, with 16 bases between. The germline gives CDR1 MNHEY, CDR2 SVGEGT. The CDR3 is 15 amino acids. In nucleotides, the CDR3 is TGTGCCAGCAGTTACTTTCGGGGGGCCGGGTCCGAGCAGTACTTC. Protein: CASSYFRGAGSEQYF.

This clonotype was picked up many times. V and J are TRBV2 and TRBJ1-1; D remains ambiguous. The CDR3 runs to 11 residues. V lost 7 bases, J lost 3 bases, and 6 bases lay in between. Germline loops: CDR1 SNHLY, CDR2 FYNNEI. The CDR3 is CASNGDTEAFF. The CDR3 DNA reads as TGTGCCAGCAACGGAGACACTGAAGCTTTCTTT.

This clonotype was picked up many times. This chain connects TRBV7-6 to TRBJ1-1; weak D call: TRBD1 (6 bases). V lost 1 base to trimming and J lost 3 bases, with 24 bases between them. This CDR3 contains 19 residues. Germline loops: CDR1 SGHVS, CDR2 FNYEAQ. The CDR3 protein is CASSLVGQRGFEGDTEAFF. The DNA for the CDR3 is TGTGCCAGCAGCTTAGTGGGTCAGAGGGGATTTGAGGGGGACACTGAAGCTTTCTTT.

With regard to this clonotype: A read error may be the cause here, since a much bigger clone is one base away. The CDR3 region is CASSASTGGTQSQHF. The CDR3 nucleotides are TGTGCCAGCTCGGCCTCGACGGGGGGCACCCAGTCCCAGCATTTT. V usage is TRBV18 and J usage is TRBJ1-5; D might be TRBD1 (6 bases). V was shortened by 6 bases and J by 11 bases, with 23 bases between the two germline ends. Germline CDR1 KGHSH, CDR2 LQKENI. The CDR3 totals 15 residues.

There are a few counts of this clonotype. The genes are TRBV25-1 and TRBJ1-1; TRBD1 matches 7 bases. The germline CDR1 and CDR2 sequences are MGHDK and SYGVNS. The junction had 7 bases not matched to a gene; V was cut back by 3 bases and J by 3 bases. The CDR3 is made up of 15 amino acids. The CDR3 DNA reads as TGTGCCAGCAGTGACCCGGCAGGGGGGGACACTGAAGCTTTCTTT. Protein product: CASSDPAGGDTEAFF.

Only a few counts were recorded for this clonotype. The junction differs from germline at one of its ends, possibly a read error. CDR3 sequence reads: CAGRAGVGNEQFF. The CDR3 nucleotides are TGTGCCGGCAGAGCGGGAGTAGGCAATGAGCAGTTCTTC. J is TRBJ2-1 and V is TRBV6-1, with 8 bases aligning to TRBD2. The V gene's germline CDR1 is MNHNS and CDR2 SASEGT. CDR3 length: 13 residues.

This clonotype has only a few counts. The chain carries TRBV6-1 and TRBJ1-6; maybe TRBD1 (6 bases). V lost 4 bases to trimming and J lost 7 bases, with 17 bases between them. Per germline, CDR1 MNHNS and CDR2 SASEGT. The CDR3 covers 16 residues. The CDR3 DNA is TGTGCCAGCAGTGGAGACACCACGGGGGCGAATTCACCCCTCCACTTT. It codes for CASSGDTTGANSPLHF.

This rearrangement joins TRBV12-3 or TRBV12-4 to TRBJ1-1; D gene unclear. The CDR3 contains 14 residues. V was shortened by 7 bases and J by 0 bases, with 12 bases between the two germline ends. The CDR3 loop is CASTFSGMNTEAFF. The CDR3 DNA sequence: TGTGCCAGCACCTTTAGTGGGATGAACACTGAAGCTTTCTTT.

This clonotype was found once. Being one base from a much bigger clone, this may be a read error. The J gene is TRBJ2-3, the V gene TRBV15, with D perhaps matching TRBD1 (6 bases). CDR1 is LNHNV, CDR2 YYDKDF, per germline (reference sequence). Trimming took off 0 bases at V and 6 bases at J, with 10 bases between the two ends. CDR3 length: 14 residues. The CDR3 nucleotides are TGTGCCACCAGCAGAGAGCAGGGGCTGGATACGCAGTATTTT. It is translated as CATSREQGLDTQYF.

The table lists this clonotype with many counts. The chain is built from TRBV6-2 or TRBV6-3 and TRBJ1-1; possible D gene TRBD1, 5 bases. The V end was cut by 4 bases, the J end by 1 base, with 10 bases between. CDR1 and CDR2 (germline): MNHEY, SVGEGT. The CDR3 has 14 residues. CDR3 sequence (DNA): TGTGCCAGCAGTTTGACAGCTACGAACACTGAAGCTTTCTTT. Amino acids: CASSLTATNTEAFF.

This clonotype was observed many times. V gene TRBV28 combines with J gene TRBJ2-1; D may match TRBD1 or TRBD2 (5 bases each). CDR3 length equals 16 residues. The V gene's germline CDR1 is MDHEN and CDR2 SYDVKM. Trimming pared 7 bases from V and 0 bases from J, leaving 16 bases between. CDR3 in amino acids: CASTSDWTSSYNEQFF. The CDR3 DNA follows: TGTGCCAGCACCTCGGACTGGACAAGCTCCTACAATGAGCAGTTCTTC.

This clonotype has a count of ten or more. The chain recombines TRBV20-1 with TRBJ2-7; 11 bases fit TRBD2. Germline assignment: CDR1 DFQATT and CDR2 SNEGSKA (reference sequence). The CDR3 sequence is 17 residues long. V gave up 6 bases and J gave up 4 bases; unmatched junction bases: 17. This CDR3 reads CSAPPGLAGGHQYEQYF. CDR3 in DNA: TGCAGTGCGCCCCCGGGGCTAGCGGGAGGCCACCAGTACGAGCAGTACTTC.

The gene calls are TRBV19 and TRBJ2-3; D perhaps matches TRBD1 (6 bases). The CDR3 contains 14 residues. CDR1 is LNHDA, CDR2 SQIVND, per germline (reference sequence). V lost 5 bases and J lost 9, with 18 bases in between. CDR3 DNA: TGTGCCAGTAGTCCTCTGGACAGCCAGTTGACGCAGTATTTT. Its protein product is CASSPLDSQLTQYF.

The CDR3: CASSLSWWDRVGRETQYF. Here the CDR3 DNA reads TGTGCCAGCAGTTTATCATGGTGGGATCGCGTGGGTCGGGAGACCCAGTACTTC. The chain links TRBV7-9 to TRBJ2-5; D is ambiguous. This CDR3 region has 18 residues. Between the trimmed V and J ends, which lost 6 bases and 5 bases, there was a span of 28 bases. The germline V gene has CDR1 SEHNR and CDR2 FQNEAQ (reference sequence).

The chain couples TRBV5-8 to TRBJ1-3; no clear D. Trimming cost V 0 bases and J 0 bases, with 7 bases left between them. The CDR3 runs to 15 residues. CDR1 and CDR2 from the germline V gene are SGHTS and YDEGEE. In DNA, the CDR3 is TGTGCCAGCAGCTTGGGCGGGATCTCTGGAAACACCATATATTTT. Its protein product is CASSLGGISGNTIYF.

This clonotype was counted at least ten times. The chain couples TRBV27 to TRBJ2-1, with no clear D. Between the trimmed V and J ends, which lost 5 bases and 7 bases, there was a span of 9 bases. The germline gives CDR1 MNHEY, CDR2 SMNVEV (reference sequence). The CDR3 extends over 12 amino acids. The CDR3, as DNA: TGTGCCAGCAGTCGATCATGGAATGAGCAGTTCTTC. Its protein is CASSRSWNEQFF.

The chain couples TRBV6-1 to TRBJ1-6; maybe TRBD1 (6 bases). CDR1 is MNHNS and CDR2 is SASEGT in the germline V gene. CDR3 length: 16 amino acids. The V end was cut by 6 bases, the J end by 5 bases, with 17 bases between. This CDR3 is CASRFGATGDNSPLHF. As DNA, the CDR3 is TGTGCCAGCAGATTCGGTGCGACAGGCGATAATTCACCCCTCCACTTT.

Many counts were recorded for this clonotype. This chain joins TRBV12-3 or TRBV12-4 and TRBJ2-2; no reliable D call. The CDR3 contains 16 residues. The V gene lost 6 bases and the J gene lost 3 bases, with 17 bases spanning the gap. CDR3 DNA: TGTGCCAGCAGCACTACTGAGGAATTTGACACCGGGGAGCTGTTTTTT. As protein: CASSTTEEFDTGELFF.